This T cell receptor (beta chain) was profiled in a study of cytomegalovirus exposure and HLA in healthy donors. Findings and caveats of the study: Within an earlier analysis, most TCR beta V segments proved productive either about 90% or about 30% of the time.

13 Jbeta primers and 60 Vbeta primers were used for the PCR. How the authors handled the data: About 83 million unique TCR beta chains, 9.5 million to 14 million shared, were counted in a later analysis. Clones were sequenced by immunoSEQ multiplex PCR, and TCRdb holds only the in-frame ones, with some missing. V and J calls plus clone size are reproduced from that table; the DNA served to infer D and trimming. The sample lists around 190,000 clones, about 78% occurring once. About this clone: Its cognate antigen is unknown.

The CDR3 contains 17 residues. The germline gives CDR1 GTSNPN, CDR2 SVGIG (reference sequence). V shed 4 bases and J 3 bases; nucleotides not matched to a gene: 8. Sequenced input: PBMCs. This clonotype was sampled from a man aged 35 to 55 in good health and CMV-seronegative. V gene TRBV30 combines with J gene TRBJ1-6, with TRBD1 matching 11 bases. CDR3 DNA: TGTGCCTGGAACCCTGGGACAGGGGGATACTATAATTCACCCCTCCACTTT. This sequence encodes CAWNPGTGGYYNSPLHF.